This T cell receptor beta chain was found in a study of T-cell memory formation after mild COVID-19. Study at large: TCR clusters mostly belonged to single donors.

Via MiXCR, TCRdb re-called the 5' RACE reads, giving one row per CDR3 protein. This table has 65,000 to 90,000 distinct CDR3 sequences, about 15% appearing once. Germline V gene lookup returns CDR1 LGHNA and CDR2 YNFKEQ. The V and J ends lost 4 bases and 7 bases, in that order; junction bases with no gene match: 4. CDR3 length: 13 amino acids. Sample: PBMCs or a T cell subset sorted from them (not recorded which). This receptor was identified in an adult woman who had mild COVID-19 (a few samples of this study predate the infection). Cell type and time point are not known. The chain joins TRBV4-2 to TRBJ1-2; 9 bases agree with TRBD1. In DNA, the CDR3 is TGTGCCAGCAGCCCGGGACAGGGTGTTGGCTACACCTTC. This encodes CASSPGQGVGYTF.